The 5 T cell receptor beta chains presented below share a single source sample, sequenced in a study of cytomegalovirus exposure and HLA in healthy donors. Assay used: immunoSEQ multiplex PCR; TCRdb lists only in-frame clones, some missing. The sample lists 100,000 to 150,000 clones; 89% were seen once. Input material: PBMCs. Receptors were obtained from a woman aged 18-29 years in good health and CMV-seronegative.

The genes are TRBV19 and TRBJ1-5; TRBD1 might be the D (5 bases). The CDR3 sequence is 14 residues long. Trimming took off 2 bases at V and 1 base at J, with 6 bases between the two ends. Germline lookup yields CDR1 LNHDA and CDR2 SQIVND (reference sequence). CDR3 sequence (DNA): TGTGCCAGTAGTATATCAGGGAGCAATCAGCCCCAGCATTTT. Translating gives CASSISGSNQPQHF.

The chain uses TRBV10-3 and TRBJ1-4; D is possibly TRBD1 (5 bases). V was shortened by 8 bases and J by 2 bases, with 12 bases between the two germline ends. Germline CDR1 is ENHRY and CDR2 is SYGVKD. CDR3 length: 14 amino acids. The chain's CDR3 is CAIARDSTNEKLFF. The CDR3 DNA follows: TGTGCCATCGCCAGAGACAGTACTAATGAAAAACTGTTTTTT.

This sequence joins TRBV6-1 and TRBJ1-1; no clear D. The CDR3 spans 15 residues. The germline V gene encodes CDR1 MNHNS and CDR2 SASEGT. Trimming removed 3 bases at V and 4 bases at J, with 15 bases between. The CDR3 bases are TGTGCCAGCAGTGACTTCGGGGAGGGAGGCACTGAAGCTTTCTTT. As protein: CASSDFGEGGTEAFF.

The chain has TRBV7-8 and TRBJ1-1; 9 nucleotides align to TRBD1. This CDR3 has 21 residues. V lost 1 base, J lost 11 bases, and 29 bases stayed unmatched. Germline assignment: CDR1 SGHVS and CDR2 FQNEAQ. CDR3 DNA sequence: TGTGCCAGCAGCTTAGAAGGAAAACCCGGGACAGGGTTTCTCTTGTCGGTTGGGGCTTTCTTT. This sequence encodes CASSLEGKPGTGFLLSVGAFF. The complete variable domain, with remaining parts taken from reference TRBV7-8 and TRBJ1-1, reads GAGVSQSPRYKVAKRGQDVALRCDPISGHVSLFWYQQALGQGPEFLTYFQNEAQLDKSGLPSDRFFAERPEGSVSTLKIQRTQQEDSAVYLCASSLEGKPGTGFLLSVGAFFGQGTRLTVV.

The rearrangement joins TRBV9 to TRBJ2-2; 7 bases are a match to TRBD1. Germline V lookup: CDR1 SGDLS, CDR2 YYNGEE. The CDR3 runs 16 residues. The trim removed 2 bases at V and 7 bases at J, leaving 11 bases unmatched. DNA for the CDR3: TGTGCCAGCAGCGTTCTGGCAGGGGGTAATAACGGGGAGCTGTTTTTT. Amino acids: CASSVLAGGNNGELFF.